This TCR beta chain was profiled in a study of blood T cell repertoires in COVID-19. Study details: Acute and convalescent COVID-19 specimens originated in the United States, Italy and Spain.

Recovered status applied to Cohort 3 donors who had two consecutive negative PCRs. It also applied to those with clearance or with symptom resolution. The germline V and J ends were trimmed by 2 bases and 0 bases, with 9 bases remaining between them. Germline assignment: CDR1 SGDLS and CDR2 YYNGEE. The CDR3 consists of 14 residues. Sequencing used immunoSEQ multiplex PCR; TCRdb keeps in-frame clones, though not all of them. The sample comprises around 290,000 clones, 88% of which are singletons, and around 0.92% rests with the top ten. The source of this sequence is a woman aged 30 to 39 who had recovered from COVID-19. The sample comprised PBMCs or T cells enriched from blood (not recorded which). This chain uses TRBV9 with TRBJ2-7; perhaps TRBD1 as D (5 bases). CDR3 protein: CASSVQGTSYEQYF. In DNA, the CDR3 is TGTGCCAGCAGCGTCCAGGGCACCTCCTACGAGCAGTACTTC. The full variable domain, completed using reference TRBV9 and TRBJ2-7, is DSGVTQTPKHLITATGQRVTLRCSPRSGDLSVYWYQQSLDQGLQFLIQYYNGEERAKGNILERFSAQQFPDLHSELNLSSLELGDSALYFCASSVQGTSYEQYFGPGTRLTVT.